Listed below are T cell receptor beta chains from one sample, sequenced in a study of blood T cell repertoires in COVID-19. This table comes from immunoSEQ multiplex PCR, and its TCRdb copy is limited to in-frame clones, with some not included. The sample yields approximately 230,000 clones, roughly 84% seen once. The sequencing sample was made of peripheral blood. These receptor sequences come from a man aged 25-40 years with active or convalescent COVID-19. Both conserved end residues are part of each CDR3. The D gene is left open where the match is weak. A clone size is listed for some rows: how often the clone was seen (once, few, many), or a class if it is expanded.

clone size,D gene,V gene,J gene,CDR3 DNA,CDR3 protein
-,-,TRBV10-2,TRBJ2-5,TGCGCCAGCAGTGGCCAGGGGCCAGAGACCCAGTACTTC,CASSGQGPETQYF
-,-,TRBV28,TRBJ1-5,TGTGCCAGCAGTTTGGAAGGGAGGAGCAATCAGCCCCAGCATTTT,CASSLEGRSNQPQHF
-,-,TRBV4-3,TRBJ1-2,TGCGCCAGCAGCCAAGACAGGGGTCAGAACTATGGCTACACCTTC,CASSQDRGQNYGYTF
once,TRBD1,TRBV7-9,TRBJ1-1,TGTGCCAGCAGATCCGGGACAGGGCTTATGAACACTGAAGCTTTCTTT,CASRSGTGLMNTEAFF
-,-,TRBV30,TRBJ1-2,TGTGCCTGGGGTACAGGATATGGCTACACCTTC,CAWGTGYGYTF
once,-,TRBV11-1,TRBJ2-7,TGTGCCAGCACGAAGAGAGCGGGTCATCCCTACGAGCAGTACTTC,CASTKRAGHPYEQYF
-,-,TRBV10-2,TRBJ2-1,TGCGCCAGCAGCCTCCCCAGGGACAATGAGCAGTTCTTC,CASSLPRDNEQFF
-,-,TRBV6-2/TRBV6-3,TRBJ2-4,TGTGCCAGCAGCCGTGGGCCAGCCCAGGGCATTCAGTACTTC,CASSRGPAQGIQYF
-,-,TRBV7-9,TRBJ2-1,TGTGCCAGCAGCTTATATGGACAGACCGACAATGAGCAGTTCTTC,CASSLYGQTDNEQFF
-,-,TRBV6-5,TRBJ1-6,TGTGCCAGCGACATTGCTCTTAATTCACCCCTCCACTTT,CASDIALNSPLHF
-,TRBD2,TRBV27,TRBJ2-7,TGTGCCAGCAGCCACTCGAGCGGGAGGACTTCCTACGAGCAGTACTTC,CASSHSSGRTSYEQYF
-,TRBD2,TRBV6-5,TRBJ2-3,TGTGCCAGCAGTTACTCGGGGGTAGCGGGAGGCGCGCAGTATTTT,CASSYSGVAGGAQYF
few,TRBD1,TRBV28,TRBJ1-2,TGTGCCAGCAGACCAGACAGGGCGGGAAACGGCTACACCTTC,CASRPDRAGNGYTF
-,-,TRBV5-6,TRBJ1-3,TGTGCCAGCAGTTTGGGACGGAGCTCTGGAAACACCATATATTTT,CASSLGRSSGNTIYF
once,-,TRBV6-5,TRBJ1-1,TGTGCCAGCGAGGTAGGAGGGACTGAAGCTTTCTTT,CASEVGGTEAFF
once,-,TRBV2,TRBJ1-1,TGTGCCAGCAGTGAAACCTCCGCACAGAACACTGAAGCTTTCTTT,CASSETSAQNTEAFF
-,TRBD1,TRBV30,TRBJ2-1,TGTGCCTGGAACCTATGGGGACAGGACCCGTTCTTC,CAWNLWGQDPFF
-,TRBD2,TRBV11-2,TRBJ2-5,TGTGCCAGCAGCTCCCCCCCGGCTAGCGGCCAAGAGACCCAGTACTTC,CASSSPPASGQETQYF
-,-,TRBV7-2,TRBJ1-5,TGTGCCAGCAGCCAAGACAGGTTCAATCAGCCCCAGCATTTT,CASSQDRFNQPQHF
once,TRBD2,TRBV5-1,TRBJ2-3,TGCGCCAGCAGCTTGGGGAGCGGGAGGGCAGGCGCTACAGATACGCAGTATTTT,CASSLGSGRAGATDTQYF
-,-,TRBV19,TRBJ2-1,TGTGCCAGTAGTTCAACAGCTTTTGAGCAGTTCTTC,CASSSTAFEQFF
-,TRBD1,TRBV7-8,TRBJ1-6,TGTGCCAGCAGCTTAGAAAGGCACAGGGGGTCACCCCTCCACTTT,CASSLERHRGSPLHF
once,TRBD1,TRBV2,TRBJ1-4,TGTGCCAGCAGTCCTAGGACAGGATTAGTTGAAAAACTGTTTTTT,CASSPRTGLVEKLFF
-,-,TRBV6-2/TRBV6-3,TRBJ1-5,TGTGCCAGCAGTACAGGCAATCAGCCCCAGCATTTT,CASSTGNQPQHF
-,TRBD1,TRBV4-3,TRBJ2-7,TGCGCCAGCAGCCAGTCATACAGGGGGATATACGAGCAGTACTTC,CASSQSYRGIYEQYF
-,-,TRBV6-5,TRBJ1-1,TGTGCCAGCAGCGAGGGGGTTGAGACTGAAGCTTTCTTT,CASSEGVETEAFF
-,-,TRBV7-8,TRBJ1-5,TGTGCCAGCAGCCTAGGACTTGACTACAATCAGCCCCAGCATTTT,CASSLGLDYNQPQHF
-,TRBD2,TRBV3-1/TRBV3-2,TRBJ2-3,TGTGCCAGCAGCCAAGAAGCGGGGGGGTTCACAGATACGCAGTATTTT,CASSQEAGGFTDTQYF
-,-,TRBV19,TRBJ1-1,TGTGCCAGTAGCCCCCGGGGTGGTACTGAAGCTTTCTTT,CASSPRGGTEAFF
-,-,TRBV18,TRBJ1-1,TGTGCCAGCTCACGGGCCACCGGGGAGGTCACTGAAGCTTTCTTT,CASSRATGEVTEAFF
-,TRBD1,TRBV4-1,TRBJ1-2,TGCGCCAGCAGAAACTTGGGACAGGGTGACTATGGCTACACCTTC,CASRNLGQGDYGYTF
-,TRBD2,TRBV14,TRBJ2-7,TGTGCCAGCAGCTTCCAGCGGGGGGGCGGTTCCGAGCAGTACTTC,CASSFQRGGGSEQYF
-,-,TRBV3-1/TRBV3-2,TRBJ2-6,TGTGCCAGCAGCACCCGAACCGCAGGGCGAGGGGCCAACGTCCTGACTTTC,CASSTRTAGRGANVLTF
-,-,TRBV4-1,TRBJ2-3,TGCGCCACCAGCCGACCCATAGCGGCAGATACGCAGTATTTT,CATSRPIAADTQYF
-,TRBD2,TRBV11-2,TRBJ2-3,TGTGCCAGCAGCCTACTAGCGGGGGGGATCACAGATACGCAGTATTTT,CASSLLAGGITDTQYF
once,-,TRBV12-3/TRBV12-4,TRBJ1-5,TGTGCCAGCAGTTTGGCGGGGAATCAGCCCCAGCATTTT,CASSLAGNQPQHF
-,-,TRBV9,TRBJ1-5,TGTGCCAGCAGCCCACTTACCCCACAGGTGGGCAATCAGCCCCAGCATTTT,CASSPLTPQVGNQPQHF
-,-,TRBV19,TRBJ1-5,TGTGCCAGTAGTATAGGGTCCAGTGTCGGCAATCAGCCCCAGCATTTT,CASSIGSSVGNQPQHF
-,-,TRBV19,TRBJ2-1,TGTGCCAGTAACCTCATCCCCGGTGTTGAGCAGTTCTTC,CASNLIPGVEQFF
-,TRBD1,TRBV29-1,TRBJ1-4,TGCAGCGTTGGACAGGGACGTACTAATGAAAAACTGTTTTTT,CSVGQGRTNEKLFF
-,TRBD1,TRBV4-3,TRBJ2-2,TGCGCCAGCAGCTTGGGGGCAGGGGGCCTTCTCACCGGGGAGCTGTTTTTT,CASSLGAGGLLTGELFF
-,TRBD1,TRBV7-9,TRBJ1-1,TGTGCCAGCAGTCGCAGGGGGACTGAAGCTTTCTTT,CASSRRGTEAFF
-,-,TRBV5-6,TRBJ1-4,TGTGCCAGCAGGGACAAGGGTGCAACTAATGAAAAACTGTTTTTT,CASRDKGATNEKLFF
-,TRBD1,TRBV29-1,TRBJ2-7,TGCAGCGTTGAGGGGACAGGGAACTACGAGCAGTACTTC,CSVEGTGNYEQYF
-,-,TRBV4-3,TRBJ2-2,TGCGCCAGCAGCCAAGAGTCAACTACCGCCGGGGAGCTGTTTTTT,CASSQESTTAGELFF
once,-,TRBV6-6,TRBJ1-3,TGTGCCCGCCCCCGGGGGGGTAGGGGAAACACCATATATTTT,CARPRGGRGNTIYF
-,-,TRBV6-2/TRBV6-3,TRBJ2-7,TGTGCCAGCAGCTTCCTCTCCTACGAGCAGTACTTC,CASSFLSYEQYF